The 26 T cell receptor beta chains listed next were all sequenced from one sample in a study of cytomegalovirus exposure and HLA in healthy donors. Vbeta (60) and Jbeta (13) primers were used in the PCR. Assay used: immunoSEQ multiplex PCR; TCRdb lists only in-frame clones, some missing. The table lists tens of thousands of clones, about 70% of them singletons, with over 2.5% in the top ten. Sequenced input: PBMCs. The receptors were sampled from a man between 18 and 29 years old in good health and CMV-seronegative.

This clone was seen once. The gene calls are TRBV13 and TRBJ1-2, with 10 bases lining up with TRBD1. CDR1 and CDR2 from the germline V gene are PRHDT and FYEKMQ (reference sequence). CDR3 length equals 18 residues. V dropped 4 bases and J dropped 4; count of bases not matched to a gene: 15. CDR3 loop: CASSSPNVPGQGTYGYTF. As DNA, the CDR3 is TGTGCCAGCAGCTCCCCCAACGTCCCGGGACAGGGGACCTATGGCTACACCTTC.

In its sample, this clone was seen a few times. The rearrangement links TRBV27 to TRBJ2-2; D ambiguous. This CDR3 comprises 14 residues. Trimming removed 2 bases at V and 5 bases at J, with 9 bases between. Germline lookup yields CDR1 MNHEY and CDR2 SMNVEV (reference sequence). The CDR3 here is CASSLGPVTGELFF. CDR3 in DNA: TGTGCCAGCAGTTTAGGGCCAGTAACCGGGGAGCTGTTTTTT.

V is TRBV19 and J is TRBJ1-3; D possibly corresponds to TRBD1 (5 bases). V lost 3 bases and J 0 bases, leaving 9 bases between the germline ends. This CDR3 is 15 amino acids long. The germline gives CDR1 LNHDA, CDR2 SQIVND (reference sequence). CDR3 DNA: TGTGCCAGTAGTATCGACAGTAGCTCTGGAAACACCATATATTTT. Protein sequence: CASSIDSSSGNTIYF.

The V and J genes are TRBV4-2 and TRBJ2-2, with 10 bases identical to TRBD2. The V and J ends lost 2 bases and 8 bases, in that order; junction bases with no gene match: 17. The CDR3 is 19 residues long. From germline, CDR1 is LGHNA and CDR2 YNFKEQ. This chain's CDR3 is CASSQRQEAGGPLIGELFF. In nucleotides, the CDR3 is TGTGCCAGCAGCCAAAGACAAGAAGCGGGGGGGCCCTTGATTGGGGAGCTGTTTTTT.

The V and J genes are TRBV19 and TRBJ2-4, with TRBD2 matching 8 bases. Germline loops: CDR1 LNHDA, CDR2 SQIVND (reference sequence). V was pared by 0 bases and J by 8 bases, with 3 bases of the junction left unmatched. This CDR3 has 14 residues. The CDR3 region is CASSIDKRGHIQYF. CDR3 sequence (DNA): TGTGCCAGTAGTATAGATAAGCGGGGGCACATTCAGTACTTC.

J is TRBJ2-5 and V is TRBV11-1, with TRBD1 matching over 12 bases. The CDR3 contains 15 residues. V was clipped by 5 bases and J by 6 bases; unmatched bases: 7. Germline-derived CDR1 and CDR2 are SGHAT and FQDESV (reference sequence). CDR3 in DNA: TGTGCCAGCAGCCCCCGGGACAGGGGGCTGCAGACCCAGTACTTC. As protein: CASSPRDRGLQTQYF.

The chain combines TRBV7-2 with TRBJ2-2; 8 bases map to TRBD1. The J segment lost 5 bases and the V segment lost 7 bases, leaving 18 bases of the junction unmatched. The germline V gene has CDR1 SGHTA and CDR2 FQGNSA. The CDR3 spans 18 residues. CDR3 residues: CASTPWTGMGVRTGELFF. For the CDR3, the DNA is TGTGCCAGCACCCCCTGGACAGGGATGGGGGTGAGAACCGGGGAGCTGTTTTTT.

This chain links TRBV6-4 with TRBJ2-3; D may be TRBD1 (6 bases). The germline V gene has CDR1 MRHNA and CDR2 SNTAGT. The length of the CDR3 is 15 residues. The germline V and J ends were trimmed by 2 bases and 4 bases, with 13 bases remaining between them. In nucleotides, the CDR3 is TGTGCCAGCAGTGACGCTGCAGAGGGGGCAGATACGCAGTATTTT. As protein: CASSDAAEGADTQYF.

This chain links TRBV19 with TRBJ1-3; D call uncertain. Looked up from germline, CDR1 is LNHDA and CDR2 is SQIVND (reference sequence). This CDR3 is 13 amino acids long. V was cut by 10 bases and J by 0 bases, with 10 bases left in between. CDR3 loop: CAKPNISGNTIYF. The CDR3 DNA follows: TGTGCCAAACCGAACATCTCTGGAAACACCATATATTTT.

J is TRBJ1-2 and V is TRBV2; 11 nucleotides match TRBD1. The junction had 7 bases not matched to a gene; V was cut back by 8 bases and J by 8 bases. This CDR3 has 13 amino acids. Germline CDR1 is SNHLY and CDR2 is FYNNEI. CDR3 DNA: TGTGCCAGCGGGACAGGGGGGGTGTACGGCTACACCTTC. Amino acid sequence: CASGTGGVYGYTF.

In its sample, this clone was seen once. The chain is built from TRBV7-2 and TRBJ2-3, with D maybe TRBD1 (5 bases). V was shortened by 4 bases and J by 3 bases, with 11 bases between the two germline ends. CDR1 is SGHTA and CDR2 is FQGNSA in the germline V gene. This CDR3 spans 14 amino acids. The CDR3 coding sequence is TGTGCCAGCAGCTACAGCCCAGGGACAGATACGCAGTATTTT. Translation gives CASSYSPGTDTQYF.

To note about this clone: Relative to the germline gene, one junction end is altered; a read error may explain this. This chain uses TRBV12-5 with TRBJ2-3, with 11 positions matching TRBD1. CDR1 and CDR2 from the germline V gene are LGHNT and FRNRAP. CDR3 length: 14 residues. The CDR3 nucleotides read TGTGCTGGTGGTTTGGGACAGGGGGCAGATACGCAGTATTTT. Translating gives CAGGLGQGADTQYF.

V usage is TRBV15 and J usage is TRBJ2-7, with D perhaps matching TRBD1 (6 bases). There are 14 residues in the CDR3. The V end was cut by 0 bases, the J end by 1 base, with 7 bases between. Germline V gene data show CDR1 as LNHNV and CDR2 as YYDKDF (reference sequence). Here the CDR3 reads CATSRDRGSYEQYV. The CDR3 bases are TGTGCCACCAGCAGAGACAGGGGATCCTACGAGCAGTACGTC.

The CDR3: CARSSGQHGNTIYF. In nucleotides, the CDR3 is TGTGCCAGGAGCTCGGGACAGCATGGAAACACCATATATTTT. V and J are TRBV6-4 and TRBJ1-3; 7 positions agree with TRBD1. The CDR3 has 14 residues. V lost 9 bases, J lost 3 bases, and 8 bases stayed unmatched. The germline V gene has CDR1 MRHNA and CDR2 SNTAGT.

V usage is TRBV29-1 and J usage is TRBJ1-1; a weak D match, TRBD1 (6 bases). The V gene lost 6 bases and the J gene lost 1 base, with 12 bases spanning the gap. This CDR3 region has 13 residues. The germline gives CDR1 SQVTM, CDR2 ANQGSEA. The CDR3 DNA reads TGCAGCGTGACCGGGACACAGAACACTGAAGCTTTCTTT. It is translated as CSVTGTQNTEAFF.

This chain links TRBV4-3 with TRBJ1-2; 12 nucleotides align to TRBD1. Germline assignment: CDR1 LGHNA and CDR2 YSLEER. The CDR3 has 17 amino acids. The ends lost 0 bases at V and 4 bases at J; junction bases unmatched: 6. CDR3 loop: CASSQDGTGGAVYGYTF. DNA for the CDR3: TGCGCCAGCAGCCAAGATGGGACAGGGGGCGCGGTCTATGGCTACACCTTC.

The chain is built from TRBV7-6 and TRBJ1-1; 8 nucleotides agree with TRBD1. Germline values: CDR1 SGHVS, CDR2 FNYEAQ. The trim removed 5 bases at V and 5 bases at J, leaving 7 bases unmatched. The CDR3 has 14 residues. The CDR3 nucleotides read TGTGCCAGCAGCCCGAACAGGGGGGGGACTGAAGCTTTCTTT. It is translated as CASSPNRGGTEAFF.

This rearrangement joins TRBV11-2 to TRBJ1-3, with 8 bases matching TRBD1. This CDR3 comprises 14 residues. V trimming: 5 bases; J trimming: 4 bases; junction bases outside the gene matches: 4. Germline V lookup: CDR1 SGHAT, CDR2 FQNNGV. The DNA of the CDR3 is TGTGCCAGCAGCCCGGACAGGGTCGGAAACACCATATATTTT. This codes for CASSPDRVGNTIYF.

DNA for the CDR3: TGTGCGGAAGGGGTGGGACTGGGAGCTTTCTTT. Translation: CAEGVGLGAFF. The rearrangement links TRBV30 to TRBJ1-1; perhaps TRBD1 as D (5 bases). Germline V gene lookup returns CDR1 GTSNPN and CDR2 SVGIG (reference sequence). This CDR3 contains 11 residues.

V is TRBV9 and J is TRBJ1-5; D not certain. This CDR3 has 14 residues. Trimming shortened V by 3 bases and J by 0 bases, and 7 bases separated the two germline ends. Per germline, CDR1 SGDLS and CDR2 YYNGEE. CDR3 sequence (DNA): TGTGCCAGCAGCGGCGGCCTTAGCAATCAGCCCCAGCATTTT. This translates into CASSGGLSNQPQHF.

The table lists this clone with a few counts. J is TRBJ2-6 and V is TRBV11-2; D is perhaps TRBD1 (5 bases). The CDR3 consists of 16 residues. Germline CDR1 is SGHAT and CDR2 is FQNNGV. Trimming removed 2 bases from V and 0 bases from J, with 8 bases in between. The CDR3 is CASSLTGSSGANVLTF. The CDR3 DNA sequence: TGTGCCAGCAGCTTAACAGGATCCTCTGGGGCCAACGTCCTGACTTTC.

The chain has TRBV6-5 and TRBJ1-2, with 10 nucleotides matching TRBD1. Germline CDR1 MNHEY, CDR2 SVGAGI. This CDR3 has 14 residues. J was trimmed by 4 bases and V by 8 bases; bases with no gene match: 7. The CDR3 reads CASGGTGDSYGYTF. CDR3 nucleotides: TGTGCCAGCGGAGGGACAGGGGATAGCTATGGCTACACCTTC.

The chain links TRBV7-9 to TRBJ2-7, with 9 positions matching TRBD2. Trimming at V came to 5 bases and at J to 2 bases, leaving 7 bases not matched to a gene. This CDR3 region has 15 residues. Germline CDR1 reads SEHNR; CDR2 reads FQNEAQ (reference sequence). The CDR3 is CASSAGTSRTYEQYF. The CDR3 DNA sequence: TGTGCCAGCAGCGCAGGGACTAGCAGAACCTACGAGCAGTACTTC.

The genes are TRBV7-2 and TRBJ2-3, with TRBD2 matching 15 bases. Per the germline V gene, CDR1 is SGHTA and CDR2 is FQGNSA. This CDR3 contains 16 residues. The J segment lost 3 bases and the V segment lost 3 bases, leaving 1 base of the junction unmatched. The CDR3 loop reads CASSLGLAGGTDTQYF. The CDR3, as DNA: TGTGCCAGCAGCTTGGGACTAGCGGGGGGAACAGATACGCAGTATTTT.

This chain links TRBV18 with TRBJ2-3, with 7 bases lining up with TRBD2. The V gene's germline CDR1 is KGHSH and CDR2 LQKENI. Unmatched junction bases numbered 4, after V lost 2 bases and J lost 2 bases. The CDR3 is 15 residues long. The chain's CDR3 is CASSPTGGSTDTQYF. Here the CDR3 DNA reads TGTGCCAGCTCACCAACGGGGGGTTCCACAGATACGCAGTATTTT.

The sample holds one count of this clone. V gene TRBV27 combines with J gene TRBJ2-5; 10 positions agree with TRBD2. V trimming: 2 bases; J trimming: 5 bases; junction bases outside the gene matches: 14. The CDR3 spans 18 residues. Looked up from germline, CDR1 is MNHEY and CDR2 is SMNVEV (reference sequence). The CDR3, as DNA: TGTGCCAGCAGTTTACGGTCGGCTAGCGGGGGTTTCTTGGAGACCCAGTACTTC. Translating gives CASSLRSASGGFLETQYF.